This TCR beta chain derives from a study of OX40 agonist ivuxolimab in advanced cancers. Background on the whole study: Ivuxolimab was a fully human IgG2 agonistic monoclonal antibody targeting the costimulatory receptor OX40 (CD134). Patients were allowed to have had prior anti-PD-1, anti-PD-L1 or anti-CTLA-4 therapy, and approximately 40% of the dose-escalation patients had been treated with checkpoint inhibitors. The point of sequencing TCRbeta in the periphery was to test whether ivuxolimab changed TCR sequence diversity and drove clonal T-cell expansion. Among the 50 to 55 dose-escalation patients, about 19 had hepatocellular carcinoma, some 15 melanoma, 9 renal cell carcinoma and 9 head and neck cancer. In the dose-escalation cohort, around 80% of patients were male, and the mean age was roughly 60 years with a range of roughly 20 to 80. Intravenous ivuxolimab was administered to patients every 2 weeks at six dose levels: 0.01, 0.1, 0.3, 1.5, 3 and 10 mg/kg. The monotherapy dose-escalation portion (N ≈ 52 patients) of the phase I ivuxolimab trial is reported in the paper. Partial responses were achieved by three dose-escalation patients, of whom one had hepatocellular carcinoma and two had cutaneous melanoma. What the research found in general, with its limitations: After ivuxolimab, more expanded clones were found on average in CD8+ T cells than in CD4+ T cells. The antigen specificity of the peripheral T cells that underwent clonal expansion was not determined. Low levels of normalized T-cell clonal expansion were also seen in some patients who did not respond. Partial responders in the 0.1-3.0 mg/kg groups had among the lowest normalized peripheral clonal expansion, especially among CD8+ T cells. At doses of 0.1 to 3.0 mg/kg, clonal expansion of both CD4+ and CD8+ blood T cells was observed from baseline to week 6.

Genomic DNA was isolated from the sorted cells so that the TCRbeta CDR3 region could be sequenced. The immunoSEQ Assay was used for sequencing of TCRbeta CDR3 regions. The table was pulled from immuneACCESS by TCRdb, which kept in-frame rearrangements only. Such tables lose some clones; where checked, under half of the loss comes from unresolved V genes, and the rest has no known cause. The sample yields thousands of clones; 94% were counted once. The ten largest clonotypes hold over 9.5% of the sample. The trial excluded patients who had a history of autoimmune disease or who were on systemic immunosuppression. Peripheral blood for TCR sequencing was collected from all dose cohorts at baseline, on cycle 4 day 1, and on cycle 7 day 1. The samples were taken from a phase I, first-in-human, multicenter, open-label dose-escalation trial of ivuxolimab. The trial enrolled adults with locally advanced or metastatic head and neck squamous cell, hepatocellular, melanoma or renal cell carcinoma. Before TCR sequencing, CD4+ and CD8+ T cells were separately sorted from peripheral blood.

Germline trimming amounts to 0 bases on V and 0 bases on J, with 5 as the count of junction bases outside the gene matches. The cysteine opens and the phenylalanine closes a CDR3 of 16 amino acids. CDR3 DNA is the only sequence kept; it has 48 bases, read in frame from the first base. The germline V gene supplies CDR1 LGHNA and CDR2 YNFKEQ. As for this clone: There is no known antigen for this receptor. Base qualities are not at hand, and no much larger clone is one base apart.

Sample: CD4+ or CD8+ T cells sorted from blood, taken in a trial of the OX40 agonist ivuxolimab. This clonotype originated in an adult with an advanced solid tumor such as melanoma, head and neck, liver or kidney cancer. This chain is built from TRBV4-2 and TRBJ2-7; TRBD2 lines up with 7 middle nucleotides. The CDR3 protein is CASSQDIAGFSYEQYF. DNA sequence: TGTGCCAGCAGCCAAGATATAGCGGGTTTCTCCTACGAGCAGTACTTC.